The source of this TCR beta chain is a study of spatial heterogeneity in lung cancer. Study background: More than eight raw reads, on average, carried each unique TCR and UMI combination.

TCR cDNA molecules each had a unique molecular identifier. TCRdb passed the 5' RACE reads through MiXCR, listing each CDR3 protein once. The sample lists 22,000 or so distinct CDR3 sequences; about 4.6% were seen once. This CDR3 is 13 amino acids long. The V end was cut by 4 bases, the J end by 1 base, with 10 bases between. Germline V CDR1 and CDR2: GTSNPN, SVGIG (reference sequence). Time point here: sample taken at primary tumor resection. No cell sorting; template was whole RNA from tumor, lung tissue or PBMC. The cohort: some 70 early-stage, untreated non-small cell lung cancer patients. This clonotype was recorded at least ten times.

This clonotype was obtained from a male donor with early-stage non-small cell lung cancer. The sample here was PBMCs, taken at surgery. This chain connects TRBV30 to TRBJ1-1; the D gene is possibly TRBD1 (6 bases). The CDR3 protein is CAWTKGGNTEAFF. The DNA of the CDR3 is TGTGCCTGGACGAAGGGGGGGAACACTGAAGCTTTCTTT.